The 14 T cell receptor beta chains below all came from one sample that was sequenced in a study of cytomegalovirus exposure and HLA in healthy donors. PCR primers comprised 60 Vbeta and 13 Jbeta primers. Using immunoSEQ multiplex PCR, the repertoire was profiled, and TCRdb retains in-frame clones only, with some absent. The sample carries 150,000 to 180,000 clones, approximately 80% recorded once. Material: PBMCs. These receptors were taken from a man aged 25 to 45 in good health and CMV-seropositive.

This clone has only one observation. This chain uses TRBV7-9 with TRBJ1-1, with D perhaps TRBD1 (6 bases). Trimming pared 10 bases from V and 4 bases from J, leaving 19 bases between. Germline CDR1 and CDR2: SEHNR and FQNEAQ (reference sequence). This CDR3 has 14 amino acids. Here the CDR3 reads CATSPAQGSTEAFF. Written as DNA, the CDR3 is TGTGCCACCTCCCCGGCCCAGGGGAGCACTGAAGCTTTCTTT.

The chain is built from TRBV7-6 and TRBJ1-1; 8 bases map to TRBD1. This CDR3 is built from 15 residues. CDR1 is SGHVS, CDR2 FNYEAQ, per germline. Trimming at V came to 5 bases and at J to 1 base, leaving 6 bases not matched to a gene. The CDR3 DNA reads as TGTGCCAGCAGCCCCCAGGGGGCCGCGAACACTGAAGCTTTCTTT. This sequence encodes CASSPQGAANTEAFF.

This sequence joins TRBV7-2 and TRBJ2-1; TRBD2 agrees at 8 bases. Germline loops: CDR1 SGHTA, CDR2 FQGNSA. The CDR3 extends over 16 amino acids. Trimming removed 5 bases from V and 6 bases from J; junction bases left unmatched: 12. As DNA, the CDR3 is TGTGCCAGCAGCCAAGATAGCGGGGTTCCCTTCAATGAGCAGTTCTTC. It is translated as CASSQDSGVPFNEQFF.

Only a few counts were recorded for this clone. This chain connects TRBV4-1 to TRBJ2-1, with D unresolved. The germline V and J ends were trimmed by 5 bases and 8 bases, with 10 bases remaining between them. This CDR3 is 12 amino acids long. Germline V gives CDR1 MGHRA, CDR2 YSYEKL. DNA for the CDR3: TGCGCCAGCAGCTCCATAAGCTATGAGCAGTTCTTC. It encodes CASSSISYEQFF.

CDR3 in amino acids: CASSFMTGSLREDTEAFF. The DNA for the CDR3 is TGTGCCAGCAGTTTTATGACAGGGTCGTTGAGGGAGGACACTGAAGCTTTCTTT. The chain is built from TRBV28 and TRBJ1-1, with 7 bases lining up with TRBD1. Germline V gene data show CDR1 as MDHEN and CDR2 as SYDVKM. V shed 3 bases, J shed 3 bases, and the junction held 16 bases outside the gene matches. The CDR3 is 18 residues long. Supplemented by reference TRBV28 and TRBJ1-1, the full variable domain reads DVKVTQSSRYLVKRTGEKVFLECVQDMDHENMFWYRQDPGLGLRLIYFSYDVKMKEKGDIPEGYSVSREKKERFSLILESASTNQTSMYLCASSFMTGSLREDTEAFFGQGTRLTVV.

The rearrangement uses TRBV7-2 and TRBJ1-2; the D gene is possibly TRBD1 (6 bases). Trimming removed 6 bases from V and 7 bases from J, with 24 bases in between. This CDR3 comprises 16 residues. CDR1 SGHTA and CDR2 FQGNSA come from the germline V gene. The CDR3 region is CASRPDRFPTWSGYTF. The CDR3, as DNA: TGTGCCAGCAGACCTGACAGGTTCCCCACCTGGAGTGGCTACACCTTC.

J is TRBJ1-1 and V is TRBV6-1; 7 positions agree with TRBD1. This CDR3 spans 17 amino acids. CDR1 and CDR2 from the germline V gene are MNHNS and SASEGT. With 4 bases clipped from V and 1 base from J, the junction kept 12 bases outside the gene matches. CDR3 sequence: CASSARRQGTRNTEAFF. The CDR3 DNA reads TGTGCCAGCAGTGCAAGGAGACAGGGTACACGGAACACTGAAGCTTTCTTT.

The V gene is TRBV6-6, the J gene TRBJ1-3; D ambiguous. CDR3 size: 15 residues. The V and J ends lost 5 bases and 3 bases respectively, with 14 bases between them. Germline V lookup: CDR1 MNHNY, CDR2 SVGAGI (reference sequence). Written as DNA, the CDR3 is TGTGCCAGCAGTCCACCTTGGGGAGGTGGAAACACCATATATTTT. Its translation is CASSPPWGGGNTIYF.

This clone was counted between two and nine times. The genes are TRBV4-2 and TRBJ1-5; D may be TRBD1 (5 bases). Trimming removed 5 bases at V and 7 bases at J, with 9 bases between. CDR1 LGHNA and CDR2 YNFKEQ come from the germline V gene. The CDR3 loop spans 12 amino acids. CDR3 protein: CASSFGGQPQHF. The CDR3 DNA is TGTGCCAGCAGCTTCGGGGGGCAGCCCCAGCATTTT.

This clone was detected a few times. The chain carries TRBV29-1 and TRBJ1-2; no definite D call. The CDR3 sequence is 12 residues long. V shed 8 bases and J shed 3 bases, with 13 bases lying between them. The germline V gene has CDR1 SQVTM and CDR2 ANQGSEA. The CDR3: CSCVTEDYGYTF. CDR3 nucleotides: TGCAGCTGCGTTACGGAGGACTATGGCTACACCTTC.

Only a few counts were recorded for this clone. The V call is TRBV7-2, the J call TRBJ2-5, with D perhaps matching TRBD2 (5 bases). CDR1 SGHTA and CDR2 FQGNSA come from the germline V gene. V was pared by 5 bases and J by 6 bases, with 16 bases between. CDR3 length: 14 amino acids. CDR3 coding DNA: TGTGCCAGCAGCAAAGACGTGGTCGGGAAGACCCAGTACTTC. This gives the protein CASSKDVVGKTQYF.

The genes are TRBV6-1 and TRBJ1-1; 8 nucleotides match TRBD1. V shed 6 bases and J 3 bases; nucleotides not matched to a gene: 6. The V gene's germline CDR1 is MNHNS and CDR2 SASEGT. The CDR3 sequence is 14 residues long. CDR3: CASRGGQGHTEAFF. For the CDR3, the DNA is TGTGCCAGCAGGGGAGGACAGGGTCACACTGAAGCTTTCTTT.

This clone was seen only once. The genes are TRBV28 and TRBJ1-3; TRBD1 aligns across 8 bases. V lost 3 bases and J lost 5; bases outside the gene matches: 12. The V gene's germline CDR1 is MDHEN and CDR2 SYDVKM. The CDR3 consists of 17 residues. The DNA for the CDR3 is TGTGCCAGCAGTTTGCCCTCGCACAGGGGGATTAGAAACACCATATATTTT. Encoded protein: CASSLPSHRGIRNTIYF.

The chain carries TRBV7-2 and TRBJ1-2, with a possible D match to TRBD1 (5 bases). This CDR3 contains 15 residues. The V gene's germline CDR1 is SGHTA and CDR2 FQGNSA. V lost 5 bases to trimming and J lost 0 bases, with 13 bases between them. The CDR3 loop is CASSVRQKPNYGYTF. CDR3 nucleotide sequence: TGTGCCAGCAGCGTCCGACAGAAACCTAACTATGGCTACACCTTC.